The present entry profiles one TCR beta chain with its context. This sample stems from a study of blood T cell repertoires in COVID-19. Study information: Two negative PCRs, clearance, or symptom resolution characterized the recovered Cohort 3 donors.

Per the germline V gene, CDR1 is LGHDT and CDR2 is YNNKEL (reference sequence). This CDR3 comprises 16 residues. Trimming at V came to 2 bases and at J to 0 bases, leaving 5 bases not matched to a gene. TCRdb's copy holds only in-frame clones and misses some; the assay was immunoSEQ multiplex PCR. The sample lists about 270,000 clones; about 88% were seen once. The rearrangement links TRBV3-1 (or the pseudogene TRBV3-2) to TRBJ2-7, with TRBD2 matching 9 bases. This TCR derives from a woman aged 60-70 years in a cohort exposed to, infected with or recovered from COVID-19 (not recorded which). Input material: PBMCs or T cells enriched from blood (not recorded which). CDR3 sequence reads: CASSQNRAGGSYEQYF. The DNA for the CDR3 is TGTGCCAGCAGCCAAAATAGAGCGGGGGGCTCCTACGAGCAGTACTTC.